The text below deals with one T cell receptor beta chain. What it recognizes is unknown. This entry comes from a study of human T cells and chemical hapten exposure. Study details: The patients were mostly female; they had alopecia areata, totalis or universalis.

This sample's time point: patch test 1, 2 weeks after DPC sensitization. Treatment here: therapeutic diphenylcyclopropenone sensitization with weekly scalp DPC. Study processing details: Counts of TCRs in each sample centred on a median of about 96,000 and extended from approximately 25,000 to 650,000. One entry per CDR3 protein results from TCRdb running MiXCR on the RACE reads. The V and J calls reflect TCRdb's pipeline rather than the authors' work. In the table there are nearly 350,000 distinct CDR3 sequences, 6% to 8.5% of which are singletons. Trimming shortened V by 6 bases and J by 5 bases, and 16 bases separated the two germline ends. CDR1 and CDR2 (germline): MDHEN, SYDVKM. The CDR3 runs 14 residues. Points from the study as a whole: The donors suffered from alopecia, so their immune response may not match that of healthy people.

The V and J genes are TRBV28 and TRBJ1-1; no firm D call. Sequenced here: whole blood, sampled in connection with sensitization to the hapten diphenylcyclopropenone (DPC). This receptor was identified in a woman aged 18-29 years with alopecia areata. Some clones in this sample may be carry-over from other donors' samples. CDR3 in DNA: TGTGCCAGCAGCATCACCGGAGGGAGGACTGAAGCTTTCTTT. This gives the protein CASSITGGRTEAFF.